The next 9 T cell receptor beta chains were all read from a single sample in a study of low-dose radiotherapy and immunotherapy resistance in tumors. Time point in this sample: after trial treatment. Indicated treatment: LDRT plus nivolumab, ipilimumab, low-dose cyclophosphamide and aspirin (RACIN trial). TRAV and TRBV primers primed cDNA for both TCRalpha and TCRbeta. The TCRs were subjected to amplification over roughly 20 PCR cycles employing a constant-region primer in conjunction with a V-primer adapter. TCRdb re-called the reads through MiXCR, storing one row per CDR3 protein. The profile shows under 110,000 distinct CDR3 sequences, less than 25% of them singletons. The starting material was PBMCs, obtained after low-dose radiotherapy plus immunotherapy. Receptor source: a male donor with prostate cancer.

In its sample, this clonotype was seen many times. The chain carries TRBV6-6 and TRBJ2-5, with D possibly being TRBD2 (5 bases). The CDR3 is 13 amino acids. CDR1 MNHNY and CDR2 SVGAGI come from the germline V gene (reference sequence). Deletions cut 2 bases from V and 2 bases from J, with 6 bases between. The CDR3 DNA reads as TGTGCCAGCAGTTACGAGGGTCAAGAGACCCAGTACTTC. It encodes CASSYEGQETQYF.

This clonotype was counted at least ten times. The chain carries TRBV6-1 and TRBJ1-5; D is unresolved. V lost 5 bases, J lost 1 base, and 15 bases lay in between. CDR3 length equals 16 residues. Germline CDR1 MNHNS, CDR2 SASEGT. Here the CDR3 DNA reads TGTGCCAGCAGTCTGGGTCGGGGATGGAGCAATCAGCCCCAGCATTTT. Translation: CASSLGRGWSNQPQHF.

This clonotype came up many times. This sequence joins TRBV3-1 and TRBJ1-1; a possible D gene is TRBD1 (5 bases). The V and J ends lost 1 base and 7 bases respectively, with 10 bases between them. Germline values: CDR1 LGHDT, CDR2 YNNKEL (reference sequence). This CDR3 has 13 residues. The CDR3 region has the DNA TGTGCCAGCAGCCAAGGGGGGGAAAGTGAAGCTTTCTTT. It encodes CASSQGGESEAFF.

This clonotype turned up a few times. This CDR3 is CSVSTGTPFEQYF. The CDR3, as DNA: TGCAGCGTTTCGACCGGGACACCCTTCGAGCAGTACTTC. The V call is TRBV29-1, the J call TRBJ2-7; TRBD1 might be the D (6 bases). Germline CDR1 reads SQVTM; CDR2 reads ANQGSEA. This CDR3 contains 13 residues. Trimming removed 5 bases at V and 6 bases at J, with 17 bases between.

This clonotype was seen repeatedly, ten times or more. The genes are TRBV5-1 and TRBJ1-1, with D uncertain. Germline values: CDR1 SGHRS, CDR2 YFSETQ. The CDR3 covers 14 residues. Trimming left V 0 bases short and J 1 base short, with 7 bases between. The CDR3 sequence is CASSLESRNTEAFF. In nucleotides, the CDR3 is TGCGCCAGCAGCTTGGAGTCCAGGAACACTGAAGCTTTCTTT.

This clonotype was seen ten or more times. The chain joins TRBV3-1 to TRBJ2-1, with D possibly matching TRBD2 (7 bases). Trimming removed 4 bases at V and 8 bases at J, with 18 bases between. CDR3 length: 15 residues. The germline gives CDR1 LGHDT, CDR2 YNNKEL (reference sequence). The CDR3 protein is CASSPNRGGADEQFF. In nucleotides, the CDR3 is TGTGCCAGCAGCCCCAATCGTGGGGGGGCAGATGAGCAGTTCTTC.

In its sample, this clonotype was seen many times. The chain is built from TRBV4-1 and TRBJ2-5; no clear D gene. CDR3 length: 13 residues. Germline loops: CDR1 MGHRA, CDR2 YSYEKL. Trimming cost V 9 bases and J 4 bases, with 15 bases left between them. This CDR3 reads CASGRAVGETQYF. The CDR3 DNA reads TGCGCCAGTGGAAGGGCGGTTGGAGAGACCCAGTACTTC.

At least ten counts were recorded for this clonotype. The chain recombines TRBV5-1 with TRBJ2-3; 12 bases agree with TRBD2. CDR3 length equals 20 residues. CDR1 is SGHRS, CDR2 YFSETQ, per germline. The trim removed 1 base at V and 1 base at J, leaving 13 bases unmatched. The CDR3 here is CASSLRPSGGAVGGTDTQYF. CDR3 in DNA: TGCGCCAGCAGCTTGAGGCCTAGCGGGGGGGCCGTCGGGGGCACAGATACGCAGTATTTT.

The chain uses TRBV7-8 and TRBJ2-3; D tentatively fits TRBD1 or TRBD2 (5 bases each). This CDR3 comprises 16 residues. Trimming removed 0 bases from V and 4 bases from J, with 14 bases in between. Germline V CDR1 and CDR2: SGHVS, FQNEAQ. This CDR3 reads CASSLASARGADTQYF. CDR3 nucleotide sequence: TGTGCCAGCAGCTTAGCGTCGGCTAGAGGGGCAGATACGCAGTATTTT. Based on the CDR3 plus reference TRBV7-8 and TRBJ2-3, the full variable domain is GAGVSQSPRYKVAKRGQDVALRCDPISGHVSLFWYQQALGQGPEFLTYFQNEAQLDKSGLPSDRFFAERPEGSVSTLKIQRTQQEDSAVYLCASSLASARGADTQYFGPGTRLTVL.